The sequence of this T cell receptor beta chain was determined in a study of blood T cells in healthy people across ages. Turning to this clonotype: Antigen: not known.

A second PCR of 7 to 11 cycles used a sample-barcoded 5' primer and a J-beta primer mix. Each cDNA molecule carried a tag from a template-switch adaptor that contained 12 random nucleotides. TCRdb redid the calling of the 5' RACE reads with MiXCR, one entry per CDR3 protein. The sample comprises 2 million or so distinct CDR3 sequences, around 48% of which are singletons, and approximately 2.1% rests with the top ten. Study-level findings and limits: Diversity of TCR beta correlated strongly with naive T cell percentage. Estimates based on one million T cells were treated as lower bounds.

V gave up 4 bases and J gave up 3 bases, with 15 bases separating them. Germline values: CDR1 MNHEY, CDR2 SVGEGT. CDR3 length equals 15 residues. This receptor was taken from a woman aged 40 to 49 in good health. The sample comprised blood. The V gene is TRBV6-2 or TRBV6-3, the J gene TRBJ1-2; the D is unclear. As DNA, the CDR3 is TGTGCCAGCAGTTCCCCAAGGAGTCCAGACTATGGCTACACCTTC. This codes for CASSSPRSPDYGYTF.